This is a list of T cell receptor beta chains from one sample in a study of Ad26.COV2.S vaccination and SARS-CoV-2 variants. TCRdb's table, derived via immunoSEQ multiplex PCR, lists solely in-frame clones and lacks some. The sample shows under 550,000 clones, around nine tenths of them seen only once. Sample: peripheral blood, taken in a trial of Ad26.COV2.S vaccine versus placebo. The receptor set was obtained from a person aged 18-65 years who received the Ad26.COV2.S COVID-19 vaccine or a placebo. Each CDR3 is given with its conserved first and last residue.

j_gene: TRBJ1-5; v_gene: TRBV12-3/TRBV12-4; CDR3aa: CASSFGGHQPQHF
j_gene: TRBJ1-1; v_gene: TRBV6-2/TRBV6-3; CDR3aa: CASSYLQGAEAFF
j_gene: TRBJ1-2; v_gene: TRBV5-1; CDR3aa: CASSLDPFGGYTF
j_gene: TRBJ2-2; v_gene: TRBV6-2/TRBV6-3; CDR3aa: CASSYTRAGELFF
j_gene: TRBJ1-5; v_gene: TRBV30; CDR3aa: CAWSVGQGATPQHF
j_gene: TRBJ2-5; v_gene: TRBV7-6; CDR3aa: CASSLAPPTREETQYF
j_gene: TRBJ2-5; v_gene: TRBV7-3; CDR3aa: CASRSPQGEETQYF
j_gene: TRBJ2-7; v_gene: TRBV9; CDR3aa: CASSVGGAGTNEQYF
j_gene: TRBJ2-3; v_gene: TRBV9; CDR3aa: CASSDPQSGGQADTQYF
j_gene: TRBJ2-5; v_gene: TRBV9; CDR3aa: CASSVGSGGETQYF
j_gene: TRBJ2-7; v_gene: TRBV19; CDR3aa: CASSTGIEQYF
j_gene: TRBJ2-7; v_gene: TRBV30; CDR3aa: CAWSPGHYEQYF
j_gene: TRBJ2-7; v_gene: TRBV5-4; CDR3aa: CASSAGLAGDYEQYF
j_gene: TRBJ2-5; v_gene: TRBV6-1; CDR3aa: CASSEPLAGGPETQYF
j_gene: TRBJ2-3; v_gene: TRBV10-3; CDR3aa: CAFSRDSSTDTQYF